A single sample is the source of the 22 T cell receptor beta chains below, sequenced in a study of tissue T cells after allogeneic stem cell transplantation. The data were produced by immunoSEQ multiplex PCR, yet TCRdb's version contains in-frame clones alone and is incomplete. The sample records approximately 17,000 clones, 55% to 75% being singletons. Sequenced sample: spleen. The receptor source for this set is a female BALB/c mouse in good health. The mouse line has the MHC haplotype H2-d.

Details on this clone: The listed genes are named as in mouse. With the read ending 1 residue before the CDR3 end, the germline J gene is used to fill in that end. The chain combines TRBV5 with TRBJ2-5; 8 bases agree with TRBD2. After removal of 4 bases from V and 2 bases from J, the junction contained 5 bases not matched to a gene. The CDR3 consists of 15 residues. Germline CDR1 and CDR2: LGHNA and YNLKQL (reference sequence). The sequenced part of the CDR3 DNA is TGTGCCAGCAGCCCGCTGGGGGGAGTCCAAGACACCCAGTAC. As protein: CASSPLGGVQDTQY. The CDR3, in full, reads CASSPLGGVQDTQYF.

As for this clone: Any gene name here is a mouse gene name. Read data end 1 residue before the CDR3 end; the end is taken from the germline J gene. The chain joins TRBV13-2 to TRBJ1-3; D gene uncertain. Germline V gene data show CDR1 as NNHNN and CDR2 as SYGAGS (reference sequence). The CDR3 loop spans 14 amino acids. V was clipped by 0 bases and J by 0 bases, with 4 bases between them. CDR3 protein: CASGDGPSGNTLYF. CDR3 bases read: TGTGCCAGCGGTGATGGTCCTTCTGGAAATACGCTCTAT.

This clone was observed a handful of times. Each gene name is a mouse one. The read ends 1 residue shy of where the CDR3 ends; the end is completed using the germline J gene. V usage is TRBV13-3 and J usage is TRBJ2-1; D is unclear. Trimming removed 4 bases from V and 3 bases from J, with 2 bases in between. Germline V gene data show CDR1 as NNHDY and CDR2 as SYVADS. The CDR3 is made up of 11 amino acids. The CDR3 protein is CASSSYAEQFF. Partial CDR3 DNA: TGTGCCAGCAGTTCCTATGCTGAGCAGTTC.

A word on this clone: The gene names given are mouse names. The read comes to an end 1 residue before the CDR3 does, leaving the germline J gene to fill in the end. This chain links TRBV13-2 with TRBJ2-5; D may be TRBD1 (6 bases). CDR3 length: 14 amino acids. The germline V and J ends were trimmed by 1 base and 3 bases, with 9 bases remaining between them. The germline V gene has CDR1 NNHNN and CDR2 SYGAGS (reference sequence). CDR3 region: CASGDFGQQDTQYF. The DNA read from the CDR3 is TGTGCCAGCGGTGATTTCGGACAGCAAGACACCCAGTAC.

Notes on this clone: Gene names denote mouse genes. The missing CDR3 end, 1 residue past where the read stops, is filled in from the germline J gene. The V and J genes are TRBV4 and TRBJ1-2, with 7 bases lining up with TRBD1. CDR3 size: 13 residues. Germline V gene lookup returns CDR1 LGHDT and CDR2 YNNKQL (reference sequence). J was trimmed by 2 bases and V by 6 bases; bases with no gene match: 3. Incomplete CDR3 DNA: TGTGCCAGCAGGGGGACAGAGAACTCCGACTACACC. Protein sequence: CASRGTENSDYT. The CDR3, in full, reads CASRGTENSDYTF.

Of note for this clone: The gene symbols are mouse symbols. Read coverage stops 1 residue before the CDR3 terminus; the germline J gene supplies the remainder. V gene TRBV24 combines with J gene TRBJ1-1; no reliable D call. The CDR3 runs 12 residues. V was clipped by 7 bases and J by 0 bases, with 6 bases between them. The germline CDR1 and CDR2 sequences are KGHTA and FRNEEI. CDR3 residues: CASKQTNTEVFF. The DNA read from the CDR3 is TGTGCCAGCAAACAGACAAACACAGAAGTCTTC.

Comment on this clone: These gene names are mouse names. The DNA ends 1 residue before the CDR3 does, and the rest of the CDR3 is filled in from the germline J gene. This chain joins TRBV13-2 and TRBJ2-4; 10 positions match TRBD2. The germline V gene encodes CDR1 NNHNN and CDR2 SYGAGS (reference sequence). V dropped 0 bases and J dropped 2; count of bases not matched to a gene: 3. The CDR3 contains 16 residues. The part of the CDR3 DNA that was read is TGTGCCAGCGGTGATGCTGGGGGGGCGAATCAAAACACCTTGTAC. This gives the protein CASGDAGGANQNTLY. The whole CDR3 protein reads CASGDAGGANQNTLYF.

Remarks on this clone: Gene names are the mouse ones. The read terminates 1 residue ahead of where the CDR3 ends, so the germline J gene completes it. J is TRBJ2-7 and V is TRBV5; D is possibly TRBD1 or TRBD2 (5 bases each). V lost 0 bases to trimming and J lost 6 bases, with 6 bases between them. The CDR3 sequence is 12 residues long. Germline V gene lookup returns CDR1 LGHNA and CDR2 YNLKQL (reference sequence). CDR3 bases read: TGTGCCAGCAGCCAAGAGGGGGTTGAACAGTAC. Translated: CASSQEGVEQY. The CDR3, in full, reads CASSQEGVEQYF.

As for this clone: Relative to the germline gene, one junction end is altered; a read error may explain this. Gene names are mouse gene names. The read comes to an end 1 residue before the CDR3 does, leaving the germline J gene to fill in the end. The chain joins TRBV13-2 to TRBJ2-7; 10 nucleotides align to TRBD2. The germline V gene has CDR1 NNHNN and CDR2 SYGAGS (reference sequence). The CDR3 is 17 amino acids. The CDR3 DNA, read in part, is TGTGCCAGCGGTGAGATACTGGGGGGGAGGAGCTCCTATGGACAGTAC. Protein sequence: CASGEILGGRSSYGQY. The entire CDR3 is CASGEILGGRSSYGQYF.

Points on this clone: Gene names and germline match the mouse. The CDR3 goes on 1 residue after the read ends, and that part is filled in from the germline J gene. The genes are TRBV13-1 and TRBJ2-5; D not certain. Per germline, CDR1 NSHNY and CDR2 SYGAGN. Trimming stripped 0 bases from V and 2 bases from J, with 10 bases between. This CDR3 has 15 residues. The CDR3 DNA, read in part, is TGTGCCAGCAGTGATGCAGGAACCCCCCAAGACACCCAGTAC. Its protein is CASSDAGTPQDTQY. The complete CDR3 sequence is CASSDAGTPQDTQYF.

As to this clone: Gene labels here are mouse ones. From the germline J gene comes the end of the CDR3, since the read stops 1 residue before it. V usage is TRBV4 and J usage is TRBJ2-1; possibly TRBD1 for D (6 bases). The CDR3 sequence is 15 residues long. Germline V gives CDR1 LGHDT, CDR2 YNNKQL (reference sequence). Trimming left V 5 bases short and J 2 bases short, with 13 bases between. The CDR3 bases that were read are TGTGCCAGCAGCCCCCGGGACAAAGACTATGCTGAGCAGTTC. Protein: CASSPRDKDYAEQF. In full, the CDR3 is CASSPRDKDYAEQFF.

Note on this clone: The junction departs from germline at one end; a sequencing error may be responsible. Each gene name is a mouse one. The CDR3 extends 1 residue past the end of the read, so its final part is completed from the germline J gene. This chain connects TRBV4 to TRBJ1-3; D is unclear. Germline CDR1 reads LGHDT; CDR2 reads YNNKQL (reference sequence). CDR3 length equals 16 residues. The CDR3 DNA, read in part, is TGTGCCGGCAGCTATTTGAGGGAGGCTTCTGGAAATACGCTCTAT. Protein sequence: CAGSYLREASGNTLY. In full, the CDR3 reads CAGSYLREASGNTLYF.

Note on this clone: Gene names and germline refer to mouse. From the germline J gene comes the end of the CDR3, since the read stops 1 residue before it. The chain has TRBV13-1 and TRBJ2-4, with D perhaps matching TRBD2 (5 bases). The CDR3 covers 13 residues. Trimming took 1 base from V and 8 from J, leaving 11 bases between them. CDR1 and CDR2 from the germline V gene are NSHNY and SYGAGN. This CDR3 is CASSDLGSGTLYF. The CDR3 DNA, read in part, is TGTGCCAGCAGTGATTTGGGGTCGGGCACCTTGTAC.

On this clone itself: The gene names given are mouse names. The DNA read from the CDR3 is TGTGCCAGCAGTGATTGGCCGGAGCGGGCTCCGCTT. Residues: CASSDWPERAPL. The whole CDR3 region reads CASSDWPERAPLF. The chain couples TRBV13-1 to TRBJ1-5; no clear D gene. The missing CDR3 end, 1 residue past where the read stops, is filled in from the germline J gene. V lost 1 base, J lost 9 bases, and 11 bases lay in between. This CDR3 contains 13 residues. Germline V gene data show CDR1 as NSHNY and CDR2 as SYGAGN.

A word on this clone: Gene names and germline refer to mouse. The sequence runs out 1 residue before the end of the CDR3; the remainder is reconstructed from the germline J gene. The V and J genes are TRBV5 and TRBJ2-7, with 7 positions matching TRBD1. J lost 0 bases, V lost 2 bases, and 1 base had no gene match. Germline V gives CDR1 LGHNA, CDR2 YNLKQL (reference sequence). This CDR3 is built from 14 residues. The CDR3 loop reads CASSQRDSSYEQYF. CDR3 DNA (partial): TGTGCCAGCAGCCAACGGGACAGCTCCTATGAACAGTAC.

This clone was picked up a small number of times. Gene names and germline refer to mouse. The read stops 1 residue short of the end of the CDR3; the missing end is completed from the germline J gene. V usage is TRBV19 and J usage is TRBJ2-7, with 11 bases aligning to TRBD2. Trimming cost V 6 bases and J 3 bases; bases outside gene matches: 2. The V gene's germline CDR1 is FNHDT and CDR2 SITEND (reference sequence). The CDR3 is 13 residues long. This chain's CDR3 is CASKGLGVYEQYF. The CDR3 bases that were read are TGTGCCAGCAAGGGACTGGGGGTCTATGAACAGTAC.

Comment on this clone: Germline and genes: mouse. The sequenced fragment ends 1 residue before the CDR3 boundary, so the rest is inferred from the germline J gene. The chain employs TRBV13-1 and TRBJ2-1; 11 bases fit TRBD2. CDR1 and CDR2 (germline): NSHNY, SYGAGN. Trimming at V came to 0 bases and at J to 3 bases, leaving 8 bases not matched to a gene. There are 18 residues in the CDR3. CDR3 sequence reads: CASSDAKGLGAPYAEQFF. The DNA read from the CDR3 is TGTGCCAGCAGTGATGCAAAGGGACTGGGGGCCCCCTATGCTGAGCAGTTC.

Only a few counts were recorded for this clone. Gene labels here are mouse ones. The read is 1 residue too short to cover the CDR3 end, so that end is filled in from the germline J gene. The rearrangement links TRBV19 to TRBJ2-1; D is uncertain. This CDR3 has 11 residues. V was trimmed by 5 bases and J by 1 base, leaving 1 base between them. Germline CDR1 and CDR2: FNHDT and SITEND (reference sequence). The CDR3 protein is CASRNYAEQFF. The CDR3 DNA, read in part, is TGTGCCAGCAGGAACTATGCTGAGCAGTTC.

This clone has just a few counts. Gene names and germline refer to mouse. The CDR3 end is not reached by the read, which stops 1 residue before it; the germline J gene fills it in. The rearrangement uses TRBV2 and TRBJ1-3; D gene ambiguous. The germline V gene encodes CDR1 LGHNA and CDR2 YSYQKL. Between the trimmed V and J ends, which lost 2 bases and 0 bases, there was a span of 2 bases. The CDR3 totals 13 residues. The CDR3 DNA, read in part, is TGTGCCAGCAGCCAACATTCTGGAAATACGCTCTAT. Its translation is CASSQHSGNTLY. The whole CDR3 sequence reads CASSQHSGNTLYF. The entire variable domain, with the rest obtained from reference TRBV2 and TRBJ1-3, is as follows: DPKIIQKPKYLVAVTGSEKILICEQYLGHNAMYWYRQSAKKPLEFMFSYSYQKLMDNQTASSRFQPQSSKKNHLDLQITALKPDDSATYFCASSQHSGNTLYFGEGSRLIVV.

This clone was found a few times. Mouse gene names apply. The read terminates 1 residue before the CDR3 end, so the remaining end is supplied by the germline J gene. The J gene is TRBJ2-7, the V gene TRBV19, with D possibly TRBD2 on 6 matching bases. From germline, CDR1 is FNHDT and CDR2 SITEND (reference sequence). The CDR3 length is 14 residues. Trimming took off 1 base at V and 2 bases at J, with 10 bases between the two ends. The DNA read from the CDR3 is TGTGCCAGCAGTATACTCCTGGGGCCCTATGAACAGTAC. This sequence encodes CASSILLGPYEQY. The entire CDR3 protein reads CASSILLGPYEQYF.

Of note for this clone: The gene names here belong to mouse. The part of the CDR3 DNA that was read is TGTGCCAGCAGTGCCCCTACACATTCTGGAAATACGCTCTAT. As protein: CASSAPTHSGNTLY. The whole CDR3 region reads CASSAPTHSGNTLYF. The chain is built from TRBV13-3 and TRBJ1-3; D remains ambiguous. From the germline J gene comes the end of the CDR3, since the read stops 1 residue before it. This CDR3 spans 15 amino acids. Trimming took off 3 bases at V and 0 bases at J, with 10 bases between the two ends. From germline, CDR1 is NNHDY and CDR2 SYVADS.

As for this clone: Here the gene names and germline are mouse. The CDR3 goes on 1 residue after the read ends, and that part is filled in from the germline J gene. The V gene is TRBV2, the J gene TRBJ1-5, with 10 bases that match TRBD1. With V trimmed by 2 bases and J by 4 bases, 5 bases remained unmatched. Per the germline V gene, CDR1 is LGHNA and CDR2 is YSYQKL. This CDR3 has 16 residues. The CDR3 sequence is CASSQMGQGRNQAPLF. The sequenced CDR3 bases are TGTGCCAGCAGCCAAATGGGACAGGGGAGGAACCAGGCTCCGCTT. The full variable domain, its missing parts supplied by reference TRBV2 and TRBJ1-5, is DPKIIQKPKYLVAVTGSEKILICEQYLGHNAMYWYRQSAKKPLEFMFSYSYQKLMDNQTASSRFQPQSSKKNHLDLQITALKPDDSATYFCASSQMGQGRNQAPLFGEGTRLSVL.